The 2 T cell receptor beta chains in this list originate from one sample, sequenced in a study of cytomegalovirus exposure and HLA in healthy donors. It was with 60 Vbeta and 13 Jbeta primers that the PCR ran. Only in-frame clones appear in the TCRdb table, and some are missing; sequencing was by immunoSEQ multiplex PCR. The top ten hold approximately 2% of the sample, which has roughly 190,000 clones, around 87% seen once. The sequencing input was PBMCs. The source is a woman in her late teens or twenties in good health and CMV-seronegative.

As to this clone: This CDR3 is also generated by other DNA sequences in the sample. The chain carries TRBV7-9 and TRBJ2-7, with 7 bases lining up with TRBD1. V shed 0 bases, J shed 3 bases, and the junction held 11 bases outside the gene matches. The CDR3 runs to 17 residues. The germline V gene encodes CDR1 SEHNR and CDR2 FQNEAQ (reference sequence). CDR3 sequence: CASSLARLQGIVYEQYF. CDR3 coding DNA: TGTGCCAGCAGCTTAGCGAGATTACAGGGGATCGTCTACGAGCAGTACTTC. Based on the CDR3 plus reference TRBV7-9 and TRBJ2-7, the full variable domain is DTGVSQNPRHKITKRGQNVTFRCDPISEHNRLYWYRQTLGQGPEFLTYFQNEAQLEKSRLLSDRFSAERPKGSFSTLEIQRTEQGDSAMYLCASSLARLQGIVYEQYFGPGTRLTVT.

V is TRBV10-1 and J is TRBJ1-1, with 8 bases matching TRBD1. This CDR3 contains 13 residues. V shed 6 bases and J 1 base; nucleotides not matched to a gene: 1. Germline CDR1 WNHNN, CDR2 SYGVQD (reference sequence). CDR3 in DNA: TGCGCCAGCAGGGACAGGGAGAACACTGAAGCTTTCTTT. This codes for CASRDRENTEAFF.